The next 32 T cell receptor beta chains were all read from a single sample in a study of cytotoxic CD8 clonotypes in ibrutinib-treated CLL (TCRdb year 2021). Preparation of the library involved the immunoSEQ multiplex PCR assay. Held by TCRdb, this immuneACCESS table contains in-frame sequences only and omits some clones. Under half of the omission traces to an unresolved V gene where checked; the cause of the rest is unknown. Present in this sample are about 140,000 clones, around 90% of which were seen just once. The top ten clonotypes cover 11% of the sample. Explained via the paper, the time point label denotes: approximately eleven months on ibrutinib. The sample in question was PBMCs, obtained after 12 months of ibrutinib treatment. These receptors were taken from a human donor with chronic lymphocytic leukemia.

The V gene is TRBV19, the J gene TRBJ1-2, with TRBD1 identical over 8 bases. The length of the CDR3 is 17 residues. Germline-derived CDR1 and CDR2 are LNHDA and SQIVND (reference sequence). V was pared by 5 bases and J by 2 bases, with 13 bases of the junction left unmatched. For the CDR3, the DNA is TGTGCCAGTAGTCTGAGCCCCCGGGGGACAGGAAACTATGGCTACACCTTC. It codes for CASSLSPRGTGNYGYTF. The complete variable domain, with remaining parts taken from reference TRBV19 and TRBJ1-2, reads DGGITQSPKYLFRKEGQNVTLSCEQNLNHDAMYWYRQDPGQGLRLIYYSQIVNDFQKGDIAEGYSVSREKKESFPLTVTSAQKNPTAFYLCASSLSPRGTGNYGYTFGSGTRLTVV.

The chain carries TRBV27 and TRBJ2-7; 10 bases agree with TRBD2. CDR1 is MNHEY and CDR2 is SMNVEV in the germline V gene (reference sequence). This CDR3 has 15 residues. V trimming: 5 bases; J trimming: 7 bases; junction bases outside the gene matches: 11. CDR3 in DNA: TGTGCCAGCAGTCCCGGAAGACTAGCGGGTGGGGAGCAGTACTTC. It is translated as CASSPGRLAGGEQYF.

V gene TRBV6-5 combines with J gene TRBJ1-3; D ambiguous. Trimming cost V 6 bases and J 5 bases, with 11 bases left between them. This CDR3 comprises 13 residues. CDR1 is MNHEY, CDR2 SVGAGI, per germline. The CDR3, as DNA: TGTGCCAGCAGCCCGGGCCTCAGAAACACCATATATTTT. This codes for CASSPGLRNTIYF.

The rearrangement joins TRBV11-3 to TRBJ2-3; TRBD2 is a possible D gene (5 bases). The germline V and J ends were trimmed by 2 bases and 0 bases, with 12 bases remaining between them. This CDR3 has 16 residues. CDR1 is SGHNT and CDR2 is YENEEA in the germline V gene. The CDR3 sequence is CASSLSTGRSTDTQYF. CDR3 bases: TGTGCCAGCAGCTTAAGTACTGGGAGAAGCACAGATACGCAGTATTTT.

This clone was found a few times. J is TRBJ1-4 and V is TRBV5-1; D is possibly TRBD1 (5 bases). Per germline, CDR1 SGHRS and CDR2 YFSETQ. V was pared by 0 bases and J by 6 bases, with 15 bases between. CDR3 length equals 16 residues. The CDR3 DNA reads TGCGCCAGCAGCTTGGCCGGGGGAGGGACCTATGAAAAACTGTTTTTT. It codes for CASSLAGGGTYEKLFF.

The table lists this clone with a count of one. This chain uses TRBV7-3 with TRBJ2-1, with 7 bases that match TRBD2. The junction had 9 bases not matched to a gene; V was cut back by 4 bases and J by 6 bases. The CDR3 is 15 amino acids. Germline assignment: CDR1 SGHTA and CDR2 FQGTGA. CDR3 coding DNA: TGTGCCAGCAGCTCCATTGGGGGAGGGCCCAATGAGCAGTTCTTC. The encoded protein is CASSSIGGGPNEQFF. The variable domain in full, with the rest retrieved from reference TRBV7-3 and TRBJ2-1, is GAGVSQTPSNKVTEKGKYVELRCDPISGHTALYWYRQSLGQGPEFLIYFQGTGAADDSGLPNDRFFAVRPEGSVSTLKIQRTERGDSAVYLCASSSIGGGPNEQFFGPGTRLTVL.

Here the CDR3 reads CASSRQGSYNEQFF. The CDR3 nucleotides are TGTGCCAGCAGTCGACAGGGCTCCTACAATGAGCAGTTCTTC. This chain connects TRBV27 to TRBJ2-1; 7 bases match TRBD1. The ends lost 5 bases at V and 0 bases at J; junction bases unmatched: 1. CDR1 and CDR2 (germline): MNHEY, SMNVEV (reference sequence). This CDR3 is built from 14 residues.

Only a few counts were recorded for this clone. The rearrangement joins TRBV27 to TRBJ1-1; TRBD1 agrees at 7 bases. From germline, CDR1 is MNHEY and CDR2 SMNVEV (reference sequence). The CDR3 spans 13 residues. V trimming: 7 bases; J trimming: 2 bases; junction bases outside the gene matches: 4. The CDR3 spells CASTGQLNTEAFF. In DNA, the CDR3 is TGTGCCAGCACGGGACAGCTAAACACTGAAGCTTTCTTT.

The chain employs TRBV30 and TRBJ2-3, with TRBD1 identical over 10 bases. Germline assignment: CDR1 GTSNPN and CDR2 SVGIG (reference sequence). The CDR3 is 14 residues long. Unmatched junction bases numbered 6, after V lost 6 bases and J lost 3 bases. CDR3 protein: CACHRDRGTDTQYF. The DNA of the CDR3 is TGTGCCTGTCATCGGGACAGGGGTACAGATACGCAGTATTTT.

The chain is built from TRBV15 and TRBJ2-5; perhaps TRBD2 as D (5 bases). Trimming left V 0 bases short and J 3 bases short, with 11 bases between. This CDR3 comprises 15 residues. Germline V gene data show CDR1 as LNHNV and CDR2 as YYDKDF (reference sequence). The CDR3 DNA reads TGTGCCACCAGCAGAGATCGGGGAGCGGAAGAGACCCAGTACTTC. It codes for CATSRDRGAEETQYF.

The V and J genes are TRBV7-9 and TRBJ2-3; TRBD2 aligns across 9 bases. Per germline, CDR1 SEHNR and CDR2 FQNEAQ (reference sequence). The junction had 10 bases not matched to a gene; V was cut back by 1 base and J by 5 bases. The CDR3 consists of 17 residues. The CDR3 here is CASSLGVASGNRDTQYF. The CDR3 DNA reads TGTGCCAGCAGCTTAGGAGTGGCTAGCGGGAATAGAGATACGCAGTATTTT.

This CDR3 is CASSFSSGRVGDTQYF. The CDR3 DNA reads TGTGCCAGCAGCTTCTCTAGCGGGAGGGTGGGAGATACGCAGTATTTT. The rearrangement links TRBV11-2 to TRBJ2-3, with TRBD2 matching over 12 bases. The CDR3 is made up of 16 amino acids. Per the germline V gene, CDR1 is SGHAT and CDR2 is FQNNGV. Trimming cost V 3 bases and J 5 bases; bases outside gene matches: 6.

The chain joins TRBV5-1 to TRBJ2-2; perhaps D is TRBD1 or TRBD2 (5 bases each). Germline lookup yields CDR1 SGHRS and CDR2 YFSETQ. The CDR3 has 15 amino acids. Trimming pared 4 bases from V and 2 bases from J, leaving 12 bases between. The CDR3 DNA sequence: TGCGCCAGCAGCCCTGGGGGAGCAAACACCGGGGAGCTGTTTTTT. The encoded protein is CASSPGGANTGELFF.

V is TRBV18 and J is TRBJ2-1; D is ambiguous. Germline V CDR1 and CDR2: KGHSH, LQKENI. This CDR3 region has 11 residues. Trimming removed 1 base at V and 9 bases at J, with 4 bases between. CDR3 residues: CASSPQAEQFF. As DNA, the CDR3 is TGTGCCAGCTCACCACAAGCTGAGCAGTTCTTC.

V and J are TRBV28 and TRBJ2-1; 7 bases fit TRBD2. Germline assignment: CDR1 MDHEN and CDR2 SYDVKM. V lost 6 bases and J lost 4; bases outside the gene matches: 12. This CDR3 spans 16 amino acids. CDR3 amino acids: CASRPLAGASYNEQFF. The CDR3 bases are TGTGCCAGCAGACCTTTGGCGGGAGCCTCTTACAATGAGCAGTTCTTC.

The chain carries TRBV18 and TRBJ2-3; unclear D gene. The CDR3 runs 15 residues. Germline values: CDR1 KGHSH, CDR2 LQKENI. V was shortened by 0 bases and J by 2 bases, with 9 bases between the two germline ends. CDR3 bases: TGTGCCAGCTCACCACCGTCACAGTACACAGATACGCAGTATTTT. It translates to CASSPPSQYTDTQYF.

The rearrangement joins TRBV5-6 to TRBJ2-6; D uncertain. Germline CDR1 SGHDT, CDR2 YYEEEE. V dropped 3 bases and J dropped 0 bases, with 10 bases sitting between them. The length of the CDR3 is 16 residues. The CDR3 DNA reads as TGTGCCAGCAGCTACTATATCAGCTCTGGGGCCAACGTCCTGACTTTC. It yields the protein CASSYYISSGANVLTF.

This chain links TRBV5-1 with TRBJ2-6, with 9 bases fitting TRBD1. Germline CDR1 is SGHRS and CDR2 is YFSETQ. This CDR3 contains 16 residues. V trimming: 4 bases; J trimming: 0 bases; junction bases outside the gene matches: 2. CDR3 amino acids: CASSGTGPSGANVLTF. The CDR3 bases are TGCGCCAGCAGCGGGACAGGGCCCTCTGGGGCCAACGTCCTGACTTTC.

A note on this clone: One junction end disagrees with the germline gene, perhaps due to a read error. The chain combines TRBV7-7 with TRBJ2-2; D call uncertain. CDR1 SSHAT and CDR2 FNYEAQ come from the germline V gene (reference sequence). This CDR3 is 14 amino acids long. CDR3: CASSLVHVTGELFF. The DNA for the CDR3 is TGTGCTAGCAGCTTAGTTCATGTGACCGGGGAGCTGTTTTTT.

This CDR3 reads CASNPGLAGNNEQFF. DNA for the CDR3: TGCGCCAGCAACCCTGGACTAGCGGGCAACAATGAGCAGTTCTTC. The chain is built from TRBV5-1 and TRBJ2-1; 11 bases are a match to TRBD2. Germline lookup yields CDR1 SGHRS and CDR2 YFSETQ. Trimming at V came to 6 bases and at J to 5 bases, leaving 7 bases not matched to a gene. The CDR3 totals 15 residues.

V usage is TRBV19 and J usage is TRBJ2-1; 7 bases fit TRBD2. The CDR3 loop spans 16 amino acids. Germline V CDR1 and CDR2: LNHDA, SQIVND (reference sequence). The junction had 15 bases not matched to a gene; V was cut back by 5 bases and J by 8 bases. CDR3 bases: TGTGCCAGTAGTCCCCGGGGAGCGGGAAATTTCTATGAGCAGTTCTTC. Protein: CASSPRGAGNFYEQFF. The full variable domain, its missing parts supplied by reference TRBV19 and TRBJ2-1, is DGGITQSPKYLFRKEGQNVTLSCEQNLNHDAMYWYRQDPGQGLRLIYYSQIVNDFQKGDIAEGYSVSREKKESFPLTVTSAQKNPTAFYLCASSPRGAGNFYEQFFGPGTRLTVL.

The V and J genes are TRBV7-8 and TRBJ2-7; D is uncertain. Germline V CDR1 and CDR2: SGHVS, FQNEAQ. V lost 3 bases, J lost 5 bases, and 5 bases lay in between. The CDR3 has 11 residues. This CDR3 reads CASSFIDEQYF. The CDR3 DNA reads TGTGCCAGCAGCTTTATTGACGAGCAGTACTTC.

V is TRBV5-5 and J is TRBJ2-1, with D perhaps TRBD2 (6 bases). The CDR3 runs 14 residues. Germline loops: CDR1 SGHKS, CDR2 YYEKEE (reference sequence). V gave up 1 base and J gave up 8 bases, with 13 bases separating them. The CDR3, as DNA: TGTGCCAGCAGCTTGTCGTGGGCTAGCGATGAGCAGTTCTTC. Amino acids: CASSLSWASDEQFF.

The chain employs TRBV5-1 and TRBJ2-7; perhaps D is TRBD1 or TRBD2 (5 bases each). Germline CDR1 SGHRS, CDR2 YFSETQ. Trimming removed 4 bases from V and 0 bases from J, with 14 bases in between. The CDR3 extends over 15 amino acids. The CDR3 DNA sequence: TGCGCCAGCAGCCCACCGGGACCGGGCTCCTACGAGCAGTACTTC. It codes for CASSPPGPGSYEQYF.

This chain uses TRBV10-3 with TRBJ2-5, with TRBD2 matching 10 bases. V lost 0 bases and J lost 4; bases outside the gene matches: 5. The germline gives CDR1 ENHRY, CDR2 SYGVKD. This CDR3 is built from 16 residues. CDR3 nucleotide sequence: TGTGCCATCAGTGAGTCGGTGGGACTAGCGTTAGAGACCCAGTACTTC. Residues: CAISESVGLALETQYF.

The gene calls are TRBV5-8 and TRBJ2-7; 7 bases are shared with TRBD1. This CDR3 comprises 11 residues. V shed 4 bases and J 6 bases; nucleotides not matched to a gene: 1. Germline V gene lookup returns CDR1 SGHTS and CDR2 YDEGEE. The CDR3, as DNA: TGTGCCAGCAGCGACAGGGCCGAGCAGTACTTC. Translating it yields CASSDRAEQYF.

This chain uses TRBV19 with TRBJ2-1; weak D call: TRBD2 (5 bases). The CDR3 is 14 amino acids. The V end lost 2 bases, the J end lost 4 bases, and 9 bases lay between the germline ends. Per germline, CDR1 LNHDA and CDR2 SQIVND (reference sequence). The CDR3 region is CASSITGDYNEQFF. The CDR3 DNA reads as TGTGCCAGTAGTATAACCGGGGATTACAATGAGCAGTTCTTC.

V usage is TRBV19 and J usage is TRBJ2-3, with D unresolved. Germline CDR1 is LNHDA and CDR2 is SQIVND (reference sequence). Between the trimmed V and J ends, which lost 5 bases and 8 bases, there was a span of 11 bases. There are 12 residues in the CDR3. The DNA for the CDR3 is TGTGCCAGTAGTCCGTCAGGCTTTACGCAGTATTTT. Its translation: CASSPSGFTQYF.

The chain uses TRBV7-2 and TRBJ2-3; 7 positions agree with TRBD1. CDR3 length: 13 residues. Looked up from germline, CDR1 is SGHTA and CDR2 is FQGNSA. Germline trimming cut 6 bases from V and 2 bases from J; bases unmatched to any gene: 2. CDR3 sequence: CASRGQTTDTQYF. The CDR3 region has the DNA TGTGCCAGCAGGGGACAGACCACAGATACGCAGTATTTT.

This clone was recorded once. The chain has TRBV7-8 and TRBJ1-1, with 7 bases fitting TRBD1. The CDR3 runs 13 residues. V lost 5 bases and J lost 8; bases outside the gene matches: 8. The germline CDR1 and CDR2 sequences are SGHVS and FQNEAQ. The CDR3 coding sequence is TGTGCCAGCAGCGCCCCGACAGGGACGGAAGCTTTCTTT. Protein: CASSAPTGTEAFF.

This chain links TRBV14 with TRBJ2-1; tentatively, D is TRBD1 (6 bases). V was trimmed by 3 bases and J by 9 bases, leaving 12 bases between them. This CDR3 contains 13 residues. Germline CDR1 is SGHDN and CDR2 is FVKESK. The CDR3 DNA reads TGTGCCAGCAGCCAGCTACAGGGTTCTGAGCAGTTCTTC. Protein sequence: CASSQLQGSEQFF. Full variable domain (rest looked up from reference TRBV14 and TRBJ2-1): EAGVTQFPSHSVIEKGQTVTLRCDPISGHDNLYWYRRVMGKEIKFLLHFVKESKQDESGMPNNRFLAERTGGTYSTLKVQPAELEDSGVYFCASSQLQGSEQFFGPGTRLTVL.

This chain uses TRBV19 with TRBJ2-1; 12 bases are a match to TRBD2. Trimming at V came to 7 bases and at J to 8 bases, leaving 9 bases not matched to a gene. The CDR3 length is 15 residues. Germline values: CDR1 LNHDA, CDR2 SQIVND (reference sequence). In DNA, the CDR3 is TGTGCCAGTAACGTACTAGCGGGAGGAGGCGATGAGCAGTTCTTC. Its protein product is CASNVLAGGGDEQFF.